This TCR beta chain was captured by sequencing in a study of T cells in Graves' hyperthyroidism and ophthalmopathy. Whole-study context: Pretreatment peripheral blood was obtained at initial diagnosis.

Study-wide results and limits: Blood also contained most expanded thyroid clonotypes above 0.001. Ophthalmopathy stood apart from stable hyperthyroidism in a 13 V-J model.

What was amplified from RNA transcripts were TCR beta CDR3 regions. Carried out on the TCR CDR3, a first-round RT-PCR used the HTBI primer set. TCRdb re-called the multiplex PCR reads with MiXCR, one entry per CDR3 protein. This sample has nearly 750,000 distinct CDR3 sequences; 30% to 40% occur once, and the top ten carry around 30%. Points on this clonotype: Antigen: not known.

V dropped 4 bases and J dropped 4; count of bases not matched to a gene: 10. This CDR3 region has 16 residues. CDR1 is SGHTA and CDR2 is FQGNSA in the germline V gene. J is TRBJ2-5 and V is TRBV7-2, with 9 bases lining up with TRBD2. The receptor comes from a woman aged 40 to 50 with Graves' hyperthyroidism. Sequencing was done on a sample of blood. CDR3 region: CASSYTAGGGRETQYF. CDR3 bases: TGTGCCAGCAGCTATACGGCGGGGGGGGGTCGAGAGACCCAGTACTTC.